This TCR beta chain was retrieved from a study of T cells after yellow fever vaccination. TCRdb used MiXCR to reprocess the 5' RACE reads, holding one entry per CDR3 protein. The sample shows some 390,000 distinct CDR3 sequences, about 6% of them seen only once. Overall study findings and caveats: Relatively few clonotypes were ones that appeared in both CD4 and CD8 compartments.

CDR3 length: 15 amino acids. V shed 3 bases and J 5 bases; nucleotides not matched to a gene: 3. Per germline, CDR1 SGHTA and CDR2 FQGNSA. This clonotype was recorded many times. As yet, its antigen is unknown. V usage is TRBV7-2 and J usage is TRBJ2-2; 10 bases agree with TRBD1. This clonotype was sampled from a man aged 30-40 years who received the YFV17D yellow fever vaccine. Sequenced here: PBMCs, sampled 5 days after the yellow fever booster vaccination. CDR3 sequence: CASSFDRGRTGELFF. Here the CDR3 DNA reads TGTGCCAGCAGCTTTGACAGGGGGCGGACCGGGGAGCTGTTTTTT.